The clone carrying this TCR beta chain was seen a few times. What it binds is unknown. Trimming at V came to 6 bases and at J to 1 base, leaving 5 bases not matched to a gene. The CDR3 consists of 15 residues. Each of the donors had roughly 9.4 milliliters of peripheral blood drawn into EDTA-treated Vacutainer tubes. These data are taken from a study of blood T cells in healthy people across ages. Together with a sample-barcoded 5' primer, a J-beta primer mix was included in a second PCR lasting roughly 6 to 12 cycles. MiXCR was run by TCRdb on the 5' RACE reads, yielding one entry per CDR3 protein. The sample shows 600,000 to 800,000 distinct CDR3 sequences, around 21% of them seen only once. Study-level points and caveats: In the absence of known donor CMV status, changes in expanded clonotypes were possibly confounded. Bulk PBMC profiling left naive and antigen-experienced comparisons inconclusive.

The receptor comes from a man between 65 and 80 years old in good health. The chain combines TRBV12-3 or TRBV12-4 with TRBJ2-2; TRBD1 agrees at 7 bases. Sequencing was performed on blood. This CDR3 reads CASSRGQLNTGELFF. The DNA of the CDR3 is TGTGCCAGCAGCCGGGGACAGTTGAACACCGGGGAGCTGTTTTTT.